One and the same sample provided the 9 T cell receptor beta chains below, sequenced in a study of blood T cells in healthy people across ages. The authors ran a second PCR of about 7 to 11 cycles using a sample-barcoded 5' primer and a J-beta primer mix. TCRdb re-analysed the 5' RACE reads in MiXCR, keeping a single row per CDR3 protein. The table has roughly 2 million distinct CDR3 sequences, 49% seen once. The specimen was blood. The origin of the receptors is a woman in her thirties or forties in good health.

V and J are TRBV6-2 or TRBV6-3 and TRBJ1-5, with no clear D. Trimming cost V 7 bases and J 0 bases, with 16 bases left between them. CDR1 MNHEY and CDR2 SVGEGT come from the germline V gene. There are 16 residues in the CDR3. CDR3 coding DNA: TGTGCCAGCACCTCGGTCCGGGGATTTAGCAATCAGCCCCAGCATTTT. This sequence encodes CASTSVRGFSNQPQHF.

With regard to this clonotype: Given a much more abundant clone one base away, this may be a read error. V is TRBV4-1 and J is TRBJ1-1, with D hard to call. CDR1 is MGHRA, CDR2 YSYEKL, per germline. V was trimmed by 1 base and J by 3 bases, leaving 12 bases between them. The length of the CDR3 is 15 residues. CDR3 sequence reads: CASSQAEATDTEAFF. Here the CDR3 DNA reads TGCGCCAGCAGCCAAGCGGAGGCTACGGACACTGAAGCTTTCTTT.

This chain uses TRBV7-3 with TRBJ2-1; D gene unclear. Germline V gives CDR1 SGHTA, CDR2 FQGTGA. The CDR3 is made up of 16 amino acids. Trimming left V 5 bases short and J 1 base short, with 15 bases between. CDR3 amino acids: CASSLTGTTSYNEQFF. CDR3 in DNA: TGTGCCAGCAGCCTTACGGGCACCACATCCTACAATGAGCAGTTCTTC.

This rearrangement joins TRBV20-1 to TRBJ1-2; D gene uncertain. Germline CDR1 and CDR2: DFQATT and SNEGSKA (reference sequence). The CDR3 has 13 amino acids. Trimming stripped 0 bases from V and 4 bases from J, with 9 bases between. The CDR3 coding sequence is TGCAGTGCTAGAGAGGTCACCCGCTATGGCTACACCTTC. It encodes CSAREVTRYGYTF.

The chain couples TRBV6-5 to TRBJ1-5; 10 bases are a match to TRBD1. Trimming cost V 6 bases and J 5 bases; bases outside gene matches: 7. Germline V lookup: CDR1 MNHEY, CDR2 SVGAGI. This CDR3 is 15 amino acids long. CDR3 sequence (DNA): TGTGCCAGCAGACGGGACAGGGGCGGCCATCAGCCCCAGCATTTT. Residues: CASRRDRGGHQPQHF.

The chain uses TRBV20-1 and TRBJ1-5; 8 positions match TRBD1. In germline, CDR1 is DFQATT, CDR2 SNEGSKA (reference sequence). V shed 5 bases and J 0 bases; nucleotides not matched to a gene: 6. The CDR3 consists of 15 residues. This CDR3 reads CSARQGLHSNQPQHF. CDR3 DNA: TGCAGTGCTCGACAGGGGTTGCATAGCAATCAGCCCCAGCATTTT.

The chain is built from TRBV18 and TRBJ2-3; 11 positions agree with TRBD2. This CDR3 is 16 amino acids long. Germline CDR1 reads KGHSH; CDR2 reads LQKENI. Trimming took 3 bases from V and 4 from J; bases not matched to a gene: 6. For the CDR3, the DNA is TGTGCCAGCTCACCGACCCTAGCGGGGGGACCAGATACGCAGTATTTT. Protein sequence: CASSPTLAGGPDTQYF.

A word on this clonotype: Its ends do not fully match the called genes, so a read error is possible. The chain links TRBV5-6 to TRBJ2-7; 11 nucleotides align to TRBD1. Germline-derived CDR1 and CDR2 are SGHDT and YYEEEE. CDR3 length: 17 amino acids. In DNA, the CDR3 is TGTGCCGGCAGCTTGACGACCGGGACAGGGGGGCGGTACGAGCAGTACTTC. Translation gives CAGSLTTGTGGRYEQYF.

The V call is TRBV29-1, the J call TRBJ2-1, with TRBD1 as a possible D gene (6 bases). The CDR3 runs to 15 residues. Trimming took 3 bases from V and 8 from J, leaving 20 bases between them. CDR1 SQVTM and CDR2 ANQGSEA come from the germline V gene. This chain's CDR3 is CSVDRGGIIRDEQFF. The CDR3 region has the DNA TGCAGCGTTGATAGAGGGGGAATAATTAGGGATGAGCAGTTCTTC.